Following are 32 T cell receptor beta chains from one sample sequenced in a study of tumor-infiltrating lymphocytes in primary liver carcinoma. From unsorted bulk tissue weighing 20-30 mg, DNA and RNA were co-extracted. The template, approximately 500 ng total RNA, yielded TCR beta cDNA made with a constant-region primer. Slightly modified ARM-PCR, run as three nested multiplex PCR rounds, produced the TCR beta libraries. A C-beta reverse primer was combined with TRBV1-TRBV30 forward primers in the first two PCR rounds, and each round had 10 cycles. TCRdb itself ran the multiplex PCR reads through MiXCR, one entry per CDR3 protein. The data contain 85,000 to 100,000 distinct CDR3 sequences, less than 70% of them seen just once; the ten biggest clones take up roughly 27%. Sequencing was performed on tumor-adjacent normal liver tissue. These receptors originate from a man aged 40-50 years with primary liver carcinoma and hepatitis B virus infection.

This clonotype was seen a few times. Being one base from a much bigger clone, this may be a read error. No conserved phenylalanine or tryptophan is present at the end of the CDR3, so a read error is the likely explanation. The chain recombines TRBV6-2 or TRBV6-3 with TRBJ1-5, with D perhaps TRBD1 (6 bases). V dropped 2 bases and J dropped 4 bases, with 12 bases sitting between them. Germline V gene lookup returns CDR1 MNHEY and CDR2 SVGEGT. CDR3 length: 15 amino acids. The CDR3 coding sequence is TGTGCCAGCAGTTACAGAGGGGGAGGGAATCAGCCCCAGCATATT. Translation: CASSYRGGGNQPQHI.

This clonotype showed up just a few times. The rearrangement joins TRBV24-1 to TRBJ1-2; maybe TRBD1 (5 bases). Looked up from germline, CDR1 is KGHDR and CDR2 is SFDVKD. The V and J ends lost 1 base and 8 bases respectively, with 13 bases between them. The CDR3 has 14 amino acids. The CDR3 reads CATSDFGTAYGYTF. The CDR3, as DNA: TGTGCCACCAGTGATTTCGGGACCGCATACGGCTACACCTTC.

Comment on this clonotype: One end of the junction is discordant with germline, which a read error may explain. This chain connects TRBV6-1 to TRBJ2-3; D remains ambiguous. There are 16 residues in the CDR3. Germline CDR1 is MNHNS and CDR2 is SASEGT. The CDR3 here is CASSEERKGCTDTQYF. The CDR3 DNA reads as TGCGCCAGCAGTGAAGAGAGAAAAGGATGCACAGATACGCAGTATTTT.

Comments on this clonotype: Mismatch with germline at one junction end may stem from a read error. The gene calls are TRBV11-1 and TRBJ2-1, with D tentatively TRBD2 (6 bases). Germline values: CDR1 SGHAT, CDR2 FQDESV (reference sequence). The CDR3 totals 14 residues. This chain's CDR3 is CASSNPGTVNKQFF. CDR3 DNA sequence: TGTGCCAGTAGCAACCCCGGGACTGTCAATAAGCAGTTCTTC.

The genes are TRBV6-1 and TRBJ1-2; 7 positions match TRBD1. This CDR3 spans 13 amino acids. Trimming at V came to 0 bases and at J to 13 bases, leaving 8 bases not matched to a gene. CDR1 MNHNS and CDR2 SASEGT come from the germline V gene. The CDR3 nucleotides read TGTGCCAGCAGTGAAGCGTACAGGGGTCTCTGCACCTTC. It yields the protein CASSEAYRGLCTF.

This clonotype was seen more than once but under ten times. This chain joins TRBV11-2 and TRBJ2-7, with a possible D match to TRBD1 (6 bases). The CDR3 runs to 14 residues. Trimming took off 5 bases at V and 9 bases at J, with 20 bases between the two ends. CDR1 and CDR2 from the germline V gene are SGHAT and FQNNGV. The CDR3 sequence: CASSPQQGAVVQYF. The CDR3 region has the DNA TGTGCCAGCAGCCCCCAACAGGGTGCAGTTGTGCAGTACTTC.

This clonotype was recorded a few times. The junction and the germline gene differ at one end; a read error may be behind it. In DNA, the CDR3 is TGTGCTAGCAGTTACGGCAAGATCTCTGCCAATGAGCAGTTCTTC. It specifies CASSYGKISANEQFF. The chain joins TRBV12-3 or TRBV12-4 to TRBJ2-1; D not certain. The CDR3 spans 15 residues.

This clonotype was picked up many times. V usage is TRBV5-1 and J usage is TRBJ2-7, with D hard to call. The germline V and J ends were trimmed by 0 bases and 2 bases, with 9 bases remaining between them. The V gene's germline CDR1 is SGHRS and CDR2 YFSETQ. This CDR3 has 14 residues. The CDR3 DNA sequence: TGCGCCAGCAGCTTGGGGCCCTTAGCCTACGAGCAGTACTTC. Translated, it gives CASSLGPLAYEQYF.

The chain is built from TRBV19 and TRBJ2-7, with D maybe TRBD2 (6 bases). Germline V lookup: CDR1 LNHDA, CDR2 SQIVND (reference sequence). V was trimmed by 8 bases and J by 3 bases, leaving 20 bases between them. The CDR3 extends over 15 amino acids. CDR3 coding DNA: TGTGCCAGTGGTTACCTCAGCGGGCCCTACTACGAGCAGTACTTC. It specifies CASGYLSGPYYEQYF.

Turning to this clonotype: One end of the junction does not line up with germline, which may come from a read error. The chain is built from TRBV6-5 and TRBJ2-7; no reliable D call. CDR1 MNHEY and CDR2 SVGAGI come from the germline V gene. The CDR3 loop spans 15 amino acids. The CDR3 DNA follows: TGTGCCAGCAGTTCCATGCCAGAGAGCTCCTTCGAGCAGTACTTC. The encoded protein is CASSSMPESSFEQYF.

In this sample, this clonotype turned up once. The junction departs from germline at one end; a sequencing error may be responsible. The chain uses TRBV29-1 and TRBJ2-2; D may be TRBD2 (6 bases). Germline CDR1 SQVTM, CDR2 ANQGSEA. CDR3 length: 12 amino acids. In DNA form, the CDR3 reads TGCAGCACGGTCAGGAAGGGCGGGGAGCTATTTTTT. As protein: CSTVRKGGELFF.

With regard to this clonotype: A read error may be the cause here, since a much bigger clone is one base away. This chain joins TRBV12-5 and TRBJ1-1; D gene uncertain. The CDR3 is 13 amino acids. Germline assignment: CDR1 LGHNT and CDR2 FRNRAP. V was cut by 5 bases and J by 1 base, with 8 bases left in between. As DNA, the CDR3 is TGTGCTAGTGGTACAGAGCCGAACACTGAAGCTTTCTTT. Translating it yields CASGTEPNTEAFF.

This clonotype was recorded many times. This rearrangement joins TRBV29-1 to TRBJ2-4; possible D gene TRBD2, 6 bases. The CDR3 loop spans 13 amino acids. With 7 bases removed from V and 0 bases from J, the gap between germline ends came to 10 bases. In germline, CDR1 is SQVTM, CDR2 ANQGSEA. Here the CDR3 reads CSASGLAKNIQYF. The DNA of the CDR3 is TGCAGCGCCTCGGGACTAGCCAAAAACATTCAGTACTTC.

About this clonotype itself: One end of the junction is discordant with germline, which a read error may explain. The chain employs TRBV11-2 and TRBJ2-7; D remains ambiguous. CDR1 and CDR2 (germline): SGHAT, FQNNGV. The CDR3 is 14 residues long. For the CDR3, the DNA is TGCACCAGCAACTTAACTGACACTGCCTACGAGCAGTACTTC. This sequence encodes CTSNLTDTAYEQYF.

The V and J genes are TRBV11-2 and TRBJ2-1; a possible D gene is TRBD1 (6 bases). This CDR3 is built from 15 residues. Germline CDR1 reads SGHAT; CDR2 reads FQNNGV. DNA of the CDR3: TGTGTCGGCAGCTTAGATTCTGGCGGCAGGGGTGAGCAGTTCTTC. Its protein is CVGSLDSGGRGEQFF.

The genes are TRBV11-2 and TRBJ2-1; 9 nucleotides agree with TRBD2. The germline CDR1 and CDR2 sequences are SGHAT and FQNNGV. CDR3 length: 16 residues. DNA of the CDR3: TGTACTAACAGCTCGCGCCCCAGCGGGAGGATCTATGAGCAGTTCTTC. Amino acid sequence: CTNSSRPSGRIYEQFF.

As for this clonotype: A much more abundant neighbour one base away suggests this may be a read error. The chain has TRBV12-3 or TRBV12-4 and TRBJ2-7, with a tentative D call TRBD2 (6 bases). V shed 4 bases and J shed 6 bases, with 10 bases lying between them. CDR3 length equals 12 residues. CDR3 region: CASSCGGSEQYF. Here the CDR3 DNA reads TGTGCCAGCAGTTGTGGGGGGTCCGAGCAGTACTTC.

This chain joins TRBV12-3 or TRBV12-4 and TRBJ2-3, with 8 bases fitting TRBD2. V lost 4 bases, J lost 4 bases, and 10 bases stayed unmatched. The CDR3 is made up of 16 amino acids. The CDR3 region is CASSSRLARGSDTQYF. For the CDR3, the DNA is TGTGCCAGCAGTTCTCGACTAGCGAGAGGATCAGATACGCAGTATTTT.

The V and J genes are TRBV10-1 and TRBJ1-5; no definite D call. CDR3 length: 15 amino acids. V was pared by 7 bases and J by 3 bases, with 16 bases between. Germline V CDR1 and CDR2: WNHNN, SYGVQD (reference sequence). In DNA, the CDR3 is TGCGCCAGCATCTCAGAACCCATTACCAATCAGCCCCAGCATTTT. This encodes CASISEPITNQPQHF.

Note on this clonotype: With a much larger clone just one base away, this may be a read error. The chain recombines TRBV11-2 with TRBJ2-6; 8 bases are a match to TRBD1. The CDR3 loop spans 21 amino acids. V lost 5 bases to trimming and J lost 0 bases; unmatched junction nucleotides: 18. In germline, CDR1 is SGHAT, CDR2 FQNNGV. The CDR3 loop is CASSMGGDRGISHSGANVLTF. Written as DNA, the CDR3 is TGTGCCAGCAGCATGGGGGGAGACAGGGGCATTTCCCACTCTGGGGCCAACGTCCTGACTTTC.

The chain is built from TRBV11-2 and TRBJ2-6, with TRBD1 as a possible D gene (5 bases). Germline values: CDR1 SGHAT, CDR2 FQNNGV. The germline V and J ends were trimmed by 1 base and 1 base, with 14 bases remaining between them. This CDR3 spans 18 amino acids. The CDR3 bases are TGTGCCAGCAGCTTAGGGCCAGGGTATAGTTCTGGGGCCAACGTCCTGACTTTC. This translates into CASSLGPGYSSGANVLTF.

As concerns this clonotype: At one end the junction does not follow the germline gene, possibly because of a read error. CDR3 residues: CTSSRGPGDRGQFF. CDR3 coding DNA: TGTACCAGCAGCCGAGGGCCCGGGGACAGGGGGCAGTTCTTC. This chain connects TRBV11-2 to TRBJ2-1, with 10 bases aligning to TRBD1. This CDR3 comprises 14 residues. The germline V gene has CDR1 SGHAT and CDR2 FQNNGV.

As for this clonotype: Without the conserved terminal phenylalanine or tryptophan, this CDR3 likely stems from a read error. The gene calls are TRBV29-1 and TRBJ1-1, with 8 bases matching TRBD1. Germline CDR1 reads SQVTM; CDR2 reads ANQGSEA. J gave up 4 bases and V 7 bases, and 8 bases lay outside the gene matches. The CDR3 is made up of 13 amino acids. The CDR3 protein is CSAQDREATEAFS. The CDR3 DNA reads as TGCAGCGCTCAGGACAGGGAAGCCACTGAAGCTTTCTCT.

With respect to this clonotype: The junction does not match germline at one end; this may be a read error. This chain joins TRBV20-1 and TRBJ1-6; no definite D call. Germline V gives CDR1 DFQATT, CDR2 SNEGSKA (reference sequence). This CDR3 has 14 residues. CDR3 sequence: CNARAGDTNSPLHF. DNA of the CDR3: TGCAATGCTAGAGCCGGGGATACTAATTCACCCCTCCACTTT.

At least ten counts were recorded for this clonotype. The chain couples TRBV4-1 to TRBJ2-3; TRBD2 matches at 9 bases. This CDR3 has 15 amino acids. Looked up from germline, CDR1 is MGHRA and CDR2 is YSYEKL. The J segment lost 8 bases and the V segment lost 1 base, leaving 7 bases of the junction unmatched. The DNA for the CDR3 is TGCGCCAGCAGCCAAGTTCAGGCGGGAGGGGGTACGCAGTATTTT. It is translated as CASSQVQAGGGTQYF.

This clonotype was found many times. This chain uses TRBV30 with TRBJ2-3; D is uncertain. V was cut by 4 bases and J by 3 bases, with 11 bases left in between. Germline CDR1 reads GTSNPN; CDR2 reads SVGIG (reference sequence). The CDR3 covers 13 residues. CDR3: CAWNVGRTDTQYF. The CDR3 nucleotides read TGTGCCTGGAACGTGGGAAGGACAGATACGCAGTATTTT.

For this clonotype: Possible read error: a much larger clone is one base away. The genes are TRBV28 and TRBJ2-7; 10 nucleotides match TRBD2. The CDR3 has 14 residues. The junction had 8 bases not matched to a gene; V was cut back by 5 bases and J by 7 bases. The germline CDR1 and CDR2 sequences are MDHEN and SYDVKM. The CDR3 coding sequence is TGTGCCAGCAGTCCAGCGGGAGGGCTGCGGGAGCAGTACTTC. Its protein is CASSPAGGLREQYF.

The rearrangement joins TRBV5-1 to TRBJ2-3; D may be TRBD1 or TRBD2 (5 bases each). The germline V gene has CDR1 SGHRS and CDR2 YFSETQ. V lost 3 bases to trimming and J lost 2 bases, with 19 bases between them. This CDR3 has 17 amino acids. The DNA of the CDR3 is TGCGCCAGCAGCTACTGGGCCTGGGACGACCCCACAGATACGCAGTATTTT. Its protein product is CASSYWAWDDPTDTQYF. The whole variable domain, remainder taken from reference TRBV5-1 and TRBJ2-3, is KAGVTQTPRYLIKTRGQQVTLSCSPISGHRSVSWYQQTPGQGLQFLFEYFSETQRNKGNFPGRFSGRQFSNSRSEMNVSTLELGDSALYLCASSYWAWDDPTDTQYFGPGTRLTVL.

A remark on this clonotype: At one of its ends the junction is not consistent with the germline gene, which may arise from a read error. The chain uses TRBV28 and TRBJ2-7; 10 bases agree with TRBD1. The CDR3 has 16 amino acids. Germline assignment: CDR1 MDHEN and CDR2 SYDVKM. In nucleotides, the CDR3 is TGTGCCAACAGTGCCCTTGGGGGGACAGGGGTCGACGAGCACTACTTC. This codes for CANSALGGTGVDEHYF.

As concerns this clonotype: One junction end disagrees with the germline gene, perhaps due to a read error. The chain links TRBV4-2 to TRBJ2-1, with TRBD2 identical over 8 bases. Germline V gene data show CDR1 as LGHNA and CDR2 as YNFKEQ. The CDR3 spans 17 residues. CDR3 bases: TGTGCCTGCAGCCAAGATAACGGGAGGGCATACTACAATGAGCAGTTCTTC. Its protein product is CACSQDNGRAYYNEQFF.

This clonotype showed up just a few times. This rearrangement joins TRBV7-3 to TRBJ2-1; 10 positions agree with TRBD2. Germline-derived CDR1 and CDR2 are SGHTA and FQGTGA. Losses at the gene ends were 4 bases for V and 7 bases for J; bases not matched to a gene: 7. The CDR3 runs to 15 residues. CDR3: CASSWGAGGPNEQFF. CDR3 DNA sequence: TGTGCCAGCAGCTGGGGAGCGGGAGGGCCAAATGAGCAGTTCTTC.

V gene TRBV11-2 combines with J gene TRBJ2-4, with 7 bases that match TRBD2. Germline V gene sequence: CDR1 SGHAT, CDR2 FQNNGV. V lost 4 bases, J lost 9 bases, and 9 bases stayed unmatched. The CDR3 has 14 residues. The CDR3 loop is CASSSGGGNGIQYF. In DNA form, the CDR3 reads TGTGCCAGCAGCTCGGGAGGTGGGAACGGCATTCAGTACTTC.